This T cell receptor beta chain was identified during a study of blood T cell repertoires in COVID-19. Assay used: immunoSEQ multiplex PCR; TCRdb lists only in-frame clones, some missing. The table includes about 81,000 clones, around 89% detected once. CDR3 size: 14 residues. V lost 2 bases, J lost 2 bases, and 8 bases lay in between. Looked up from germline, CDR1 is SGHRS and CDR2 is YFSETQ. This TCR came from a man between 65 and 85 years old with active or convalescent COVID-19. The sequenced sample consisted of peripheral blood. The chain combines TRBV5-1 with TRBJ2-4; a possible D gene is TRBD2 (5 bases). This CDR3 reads CASSFTGTKNIQYF. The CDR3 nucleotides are TGCGCCAGCAGCTTTACGGGGACCAAAAACATTCAGTACTTC.